The clone carrying this T cell receptor beta chain has only a few counts. Its antigen is not known. This sample is drawn from a study of T-cell memory formation after mild COVID-19. Study-wide results and caveats: A subset of responding clones appeared in pre-infection memory, suggesting cross-reactive memory joined.

V lost 0 bases, J lost 11 bases, and 5 bases stayed unmatched. CDR3 length: 14 amino acids. Germline CDR1 SGHRS, CDR2 YFSETQ. Each CDR3 protein is one row after TCRdb ran MiXCR on the 5' RACE reads. Found here are approximately 300,000 distinct CDR3 sequences, 8% to 9% of them singletons; the top ten hold about 20%. The rearrangement uses TRBV5-1 and TRBJ1-6, with 7 positions matching TRBD1. The sample consisted of PBMCs or a T cell subset sorted from them (not recorded which). The clonotype was recovered from a man younger than 30 who had mild COVID-19 (a few samples of this study predate the infection). Cell type and time point are not known. The CDR3 reads CASSLAQGTTPLHF. The DNA of the CDR3 is TGCGCCAGCAGCTTGGCACAGGGGACAACACCCCTCCACTTT.